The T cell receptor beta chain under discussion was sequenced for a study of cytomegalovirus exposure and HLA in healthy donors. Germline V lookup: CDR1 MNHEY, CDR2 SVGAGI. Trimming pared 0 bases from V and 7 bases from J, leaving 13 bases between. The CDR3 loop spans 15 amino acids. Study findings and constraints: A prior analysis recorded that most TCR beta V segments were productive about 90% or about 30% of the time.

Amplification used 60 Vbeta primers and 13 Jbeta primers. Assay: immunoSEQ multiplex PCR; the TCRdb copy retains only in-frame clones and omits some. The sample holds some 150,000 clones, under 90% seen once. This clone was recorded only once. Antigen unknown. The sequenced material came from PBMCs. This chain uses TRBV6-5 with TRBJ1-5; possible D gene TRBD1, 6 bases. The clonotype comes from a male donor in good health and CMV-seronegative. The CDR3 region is CASSYSRGVEQPQHF. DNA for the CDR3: TGTGCCAGCAGTTACTCCAGGGGCGTCGAACAGCCCCAGCATTTT.